This TCR beta chain stems from a study of beta chain features in type 1 diabetes. Via CD45RO/CCR7/CD25/CD127/CD95/CD27, cells of the CD4+ naive, central memory, regulatory and stem cell-like memory subsets were sorted. Sorting produced populations that all topped 95% purity. Notes on this clone: The target antigen is unknown.

Whole-study results and caveats: More deletions and fewer insertions at VDJ junctions were seen in type 1 diabetes patients. Using cDNA template may skew counts toward highly expressing activated cells.

This CDR3 has 20 amino acids. Reverse transcription of all isolated RNA meant that expressed TCRB transcripts were sequenced. Clones were sequenced by immunoSEQ multiplex PCR, and TCRdb holds only the in-frame ones, with some missing. The sample lists 970,000 or so clones, around a sixth occurring once. Sequencing was performed on naive CD4+ T cells from blood. The receptor was derived from a woman aged 18-35 years in good health. The rearrangement joins TRBV21-1 to TRBJ2-3; the D call TRBD2 from the table was never checked on the DNA. TRBV21-1 is a pseudogene locus. In nucleotides, the CDR3 is TGTGCCAGCAGCATAACCGGGACTAGCGGGAGGGGCCCTAGCACAGATACGCAGTATTTT. Its translation is CASSITGTSGRGPSTDTQYF.